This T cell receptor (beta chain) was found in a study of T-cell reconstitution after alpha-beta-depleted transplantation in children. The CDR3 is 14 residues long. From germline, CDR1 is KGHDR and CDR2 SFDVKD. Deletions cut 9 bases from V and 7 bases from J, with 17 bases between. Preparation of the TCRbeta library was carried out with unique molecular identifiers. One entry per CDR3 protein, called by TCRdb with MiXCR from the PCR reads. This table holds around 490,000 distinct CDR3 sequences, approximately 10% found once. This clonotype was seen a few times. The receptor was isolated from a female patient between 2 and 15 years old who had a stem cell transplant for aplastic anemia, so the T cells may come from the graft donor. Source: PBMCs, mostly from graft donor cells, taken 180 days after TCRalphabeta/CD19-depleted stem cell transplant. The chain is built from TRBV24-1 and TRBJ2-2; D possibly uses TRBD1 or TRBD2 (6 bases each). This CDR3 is CATSGAGYYGELFF. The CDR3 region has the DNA TGTGCCACCTCGGGGGCCGGGTACTACGGGGAGCTGTTTTTT.